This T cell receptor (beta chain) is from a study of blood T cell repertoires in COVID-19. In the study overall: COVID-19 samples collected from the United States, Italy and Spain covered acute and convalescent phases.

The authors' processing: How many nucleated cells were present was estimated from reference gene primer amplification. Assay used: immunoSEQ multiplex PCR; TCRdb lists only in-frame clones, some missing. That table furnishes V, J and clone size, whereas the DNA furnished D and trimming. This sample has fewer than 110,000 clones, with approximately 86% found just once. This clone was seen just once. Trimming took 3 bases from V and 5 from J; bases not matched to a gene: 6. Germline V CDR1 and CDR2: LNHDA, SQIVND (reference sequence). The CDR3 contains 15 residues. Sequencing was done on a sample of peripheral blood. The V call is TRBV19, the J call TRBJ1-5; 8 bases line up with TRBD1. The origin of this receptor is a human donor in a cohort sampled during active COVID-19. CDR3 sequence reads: CASSMWGQAYQPQHF. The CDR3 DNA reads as TGTGCCAGTAGTATGTGGGGACAGGCATATCAGCCCCAGCATTTT. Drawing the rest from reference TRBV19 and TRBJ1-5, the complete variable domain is DGGITQSPKYLFRKEGQNVTLSCEQNLNHDAMYWYRQDPGQGLRLIYYSQIVNDFQKGDIAEGYSVSREKKESFPLTVTSAQKNPTAFYLCASSMWGQAYQPQHFGDGTRLSIL.